The clone carrying this T cell receptor beta chain has just a few counts. Under the authors' procedure: For nucleated cells, counts were estimated from reference gene primer amplification. The protocol was immunoSEQ multiplex PCR, while the TCRdb copy is restricted to in-frame clones and leaves out a portion. V, J and clone size reflect that table, while D and trimming were determined from the DNA. The sample has 200,000 to 300,000 clones, around 86% seen once. This specimen belongs to a study of blood T cell repertoires in COVID-19. Across the study: PBMCs, B-cell-depleted T cells, or T cells were the source of the cDNA or gDNA that made up the material.

Per the germline V gene, CDR1 is LNHDA and CDR2 is SQIVND (reference sequence). The CDR3 covers 16 residues. V was clipped by 2 bases and J by 4 bases; unmatched bases: 9. Participant age was roughly 18 to 90 years, and participants resided in roughly 25 US areas. V and J are TRBV19 and TRBJ1-1, with 8 bases matching TRBD1. Input material: PBMCs or T cells enriched from blood (not recorded which). This receptor was taken from a man aged 35 to 55 who had recovered from COVID-19. Here the CDR3 DNA reads TGTGCCAGTAGTATATGGACAGGGATGTTAGGCACTGAAGCTTTCTTT. Translation gives CASSIWTGMLGTEAFF. Using reference TRBV19 and TRBJ1-1 for the parts outside the CDR3, the full variable domain is DGGITQSPKYLFRKEGQNVTLSCEQNLNHDAMYWYRQDPGQGLRLIYYSQIVNDFQKGDIAEGYSVSREKKESFPLTVTSAQKNPTAFYLCASSIWTGMLGTEAFFGQGTRLTVV.